This T cell receptor beta chain was captured by sequencing in a study of T cells after yellow fever vaccination. In this sample, this clonotype turned up many times. The germline gives CDR1 LGHNA, CDR2 YSLEER. V was pared by 6 bases and J by 6 bases, with 6 bases of the junction left unmatched. The CDR3 consists of 15 residues. One entry per CDR3 protein results from TCRdb running MiXCR on the 5' RACE reads. The sample consists of 300,000 or so distinct CDR3 sequences, 13% of them appearing once. The sequence was obtained from a man aged 25-45 years who received the YFV17D yellow fever vaccine. V gene TRBV4-3 combines with J gene TRBJ2-3, with TRBD2 identical over 13 bases. Source: CD4+ T cells sorted from PBMCs, taken 45 days after the yellow fever booster vaccination. This CDR3 reads CASRRGTSGTDTQYF. As DNA, the CDR3 is TGCGCCAGCAGGCGTGGGACTAGCGGGACGGATACGCAGTATTTT.